Listed below are T cell receptor beta chains from one sample, sequenced in a study of blood T cell repertoires in COVID-19. TCRdb keeps only in-frame clones here, not all; method: immunoSEQ multiplex PCR. The table has about 250,000 clones, approximately 90% seen once. The sequenced sample consisted of PBMCs or T cells enriched from blood (not recorded which). Every receptor here comes from a woman younger than 45 with acute COVID-19. CDR3s leave out the opening cysteine and the closing phenylalanine or tryptophan. Each record gives: V gene, CDR3 protein.

TRBV5-1,ASSLGWEGQPQH
TRBV18,ASSPRLQLDTEAF
TRBV6-2/TRBV6-3,ASSYARGIYEQY
TRBV2,ASVGTGTEKLF
TRBV19,ASKTGLYDGELF
TRBV7-8,ASSLAGGPTDTQY
TRBV19,ASRRDVERQAEAF
TRBV21-1,ASSKIPQSINYGYT
TRBV7-9,ASTRAGSDGYT
TRBV7-9,ASSRSRQPANTEAF
TRBV2,ASSIRVYNEQF
TRBV6-5,ASSQLERGGKAF
TRBV5-1,ASSLAGGREVGGYT
TRBV19,ASSRTLSSYNEQF
TRBV2,ATHPAGGHRTDTQY
TRBV5-4,ASSLGTSGVVEQF